The 16 T cell receptor beta chains below come from one sample, sequenced in a study of a mutant IDH1 vaccine in newly diagnosed glioma. Regarding time point: week 11, during vaccination. All doses held 300 ug of mutant IDH1 20-mer peptide, with topical imiquimod. Which antigens these TCRs recognize remains unknown. TCRdb's table, derived via immunoSEQ multiplex PCR, lists solely in-frame clones and lacks some. Of roughly 130,000 clones listed, roughly 75% are singletons. The specimen was PBMCs, collected from a glioma patient whose treatment included an IDH1 peptide vaccine. The receptors originated from a man between 35 and 55 years old with glioma.

The rearrangement uses TRBV19 and TRBJ2-3; D possibly corresponds to TRBD1 (6 bases). V lost 4 bases, J lost 5 bases, and 13 bases lay in between. The V gene's germline CDR1 is LNHDA and CDR2 SQIVND (reference sequence). The CDR3 consists of 14 residues. The CDR3 DNA reads TGTGCCAGTAGTACAGGGGCCCCTAGAGATACGCAGTATTTT. It is translated as CASSTGAPRDTQYF.

This rearrangement joins TRBV13 to TRBJ2-1, with a tentative D call TRBD2 (7 bases). Germline CDR1 and CDR2: PRHDT and FYEKMQ (reference sequence). The CDR3 consists of 17 residues. V lost 5 bases and J 4 bases, leaving 21 bases between the germline ends. CDR3 protein: CASSPRGAAGIYNEQFF. CDR3 nucleotides: TGTGCCAGCAGCCCACGGGGGGCAGCGGGGATATACAATGAGCAGTTCTTC.

This clone was recorded a few times. The rearrangement links TRBV18 to TRBJ1-5; D might be TRBD1 (5 bases). Per the germline V gene, CDR1 is KGHSH and CDR2 is LQKENI. The CDR3 has 14 residues. V lost 3 bases and J lost 3, with 9 bases in between. The CDR3 is CASSPGPNNQPQHF. CDR3 sequence (DNA): TGTGCCAGCTCACCGGGACCGAACAATCAGCCCCAGCATTTT.

The chain couples TRBV6-5 to TRBJ2-1; 7 nucleotides agree with TRBD1. V lost 2 bases to trimming and J lost 2 bases; unmatched junction nucleotides: 3. The CDR3 extends over 15 amino acids. The germline V gene has CDR1 MNHEY and CDR2 SVGAGI. The CDR3 reads CASSYRQGAYNEQFF. The CDR3 nucleotides read TGTGCCAGCAGTTACCGGCAGGGGGCCTACAATGAGCAGTTCTTC.

The chain employs TRBV6-1 and TRBJ1-1; possible D gene TRBD1, 5 bases. CDR3 size: 15 residues. In germline, CDR1 is MNHNS, CDR2 SASEGT. Trimming removed 2 bases at V and 1 base at J, with 11 bases between. CDR3 in DNA: TGTGCCAGCAGTGAAAGGGTGGGGACGAACACTGAAGCTTTCTTT. Translated, it gives CASSERVGTNTEAFF.

The gene calls are TRBV29-1 and TRBJ1-5; 10 positions agree with TRBD1. CDR1 is SQVTM, CDR2 ANQGSEA, per germline. This CDR3 spans 14 amino acids. V lost 7 bases, J lost 1 base, and 4 bases stayed unmatched. The CDR3 nucleotides read TGCAGCGCAGGGACAGGGGTCAGCAATCAGCCCCAGCATTTT. It translates to CSAGTGVSNQPQHF.

The V call is TRBV19, the J call TRBJ2-3; TRBD2 matches 10 bases. The junction had 7 bases not matched to a gene; V was cut back by 5 bases and J by 5 bases. Germline CDR1 and CDR2: LNHDA and SQIVND (reference sequence). The CDR3 is 15 residues long. The CDR3 coding sequence is TGTGCCAGTAGTTGGAGTTTAGCGGGGGGAGATACGCAGTATTTT. Residues: CASSWSLAGGDTQYF.

The chain joins TRBV30 to TRBJ2-7; D is perhaps TRBD2 (6 bases). V was cut by 2 bases and J by 7 bases, with 9 bases left in between. The germline gives CDR1 GTSNPN, CDR2 SVGIG (reference sequence). The CDR3 spans 11 residues. The CDR3 reads CAWSPAGEQYF. In nucleotides, the CDR3 is TGTGCCTGGAGTCCGGCGGGGGAGCAGTACTTC.

The chain combines TRBV6-4 with TRBJ2-3; TRBD2 aligns across 10 bases. J gave up 3 bases and V 8 bases, and 5 bases lay outside the gene matches. The CDR3 contains 14 residues. Per germline, CDR1 MRHNA and CDR2 SNTAGT. The CDR3 nucleotides read TGTGCCAGCCGTCTAGCGGGAGCGACAGATACGCAGTATTTT. This gives the protein CASRLAGATDTQYF.

For the CDR3, the DNA is TGTGCCAGCAGGAAAGAGTACAATGAGCAGTTCTTC. Encoded protein: CASRKEYNEQFF. The rearrangement links TRBV21-1 to TRBJ2-1. TRBV21-1 is a recognized pseudogene. There are 12 residues in the CDR3.

The chain links TRBV30 to TRBJ2-6, with unresolved D. The V gene's germline CDR1 is GTSNPN and CDR2 SVGIG (reference sequence). There are 15 residues in the CDR3. With 3 bases removed from V and 0 bases from J, the gap between germline ends came to 9 bases. The CDR3 DNA reads TGTGCCTGGAGCGGCCTTAGCTCTGGGGCCAACGTCCTGACTTTC. Protein sequence: CAWSGLSSGANVLTF.

This chain's CDR3 is CASIATVQINYGYTF. The CDR3, as DNA: TGTGCCAGCATAGCGACCGTGCAAATTAACTATGGCTACACCTTC. The rearrangement joins TRBV6-1 to TRBJ1-2, with D unresolved. The CDR3 runs to 15 residues. V dropped 7 bases and J dropped 1 base, with 16 bases sitting between them. The germline CDR1 and CDR2 sequences are MNHNS and SASEGT.

The chain uses TRBV10-2 and TRBJ2-7; unclear D gene. The germline V and J ends were trimmed by 6 bases and 0 bases, with 9 bases remaining between them. The V gene's germline CDR1 is WSHSY and CDR2 SAAADI. The CDR3 is 13 residues long. In DNA, the CDR3 is TGCGCCAGCAGACACCCGATCTCCTACGAGCAGTACTTC. Protein: CASRHPISYEQYF.

This chain uses TRBV28 with TRBJ1-1; TRBD1 matches at 9 bases. Per the germline V gene, CDR1 is MDHEN and CDR2 is SYDVKM. The CDR3 loop spans 17 amino acids. V was clipped by 2 bases and J by 4 bases; unmatched bases: 11. The CDR3, as DNA: TGTGCCAGCAGTTTAAGGGGGACAGGGTTAGGAGCCACTGAAGCTTTCTTT. Its translation is CASSLRGTGLGATEAFF.

The chain couples TRBV6-1 to TRBJ1-1, with 7 bases aligning to TRBD1. V lost 3 bases and J lost 1; bases outside the gene matches: 2. This CDR3 spans 14 amino acids. The germline gives CDR1 MNHNS, CDR2 SASEGT. CDR3 DNA: TGTGCCAGCAGTGACCGACAGGGGAACACTGAAGCTTTCTTT. Protein sequence: CASSDRQGNTEAFF.

This chain connects TRBV19 to TRBJ2-5; D may be TRBD1 (6 bases). The CDR3 contains 14 residues. CDR1 LNHDA and CDR2 SQIVND come from the germline V gene (reference sequence). V was trimmed by 7 bases and J by 1 base, leaving 13 bases between them. The CDR3 here is CASTYSGVQETQYF. CDR3 sequence (DNA): TGTGCCAGTACCTATTCAGGGGTCCAAGAGACCCAGTACTTC.